A selection of T cell receptor beta chains follows, all from one sample in a study of read filtering for tumor transcriptome and immune sequencing. TCRdb re-called the reads through MiXCR, storing one row per CDR3 protein. The table records 40,000 or so distinct CDR3 sequences, 12% of them present only once. Sequences were obtained from a population of CD138-negative cells sorted from bone marrow. Source of these receptors: a donor aged 40 or older with multiple myeloma. The CDR3 runs from the conserved cysteine through the conserved F or W. D genes are given only for firm matches. Clone size is stated in some rows and not others, as once, few, many or a class when expanded.

>TRBV7-2|TRBD1|TRBJ2-1|many
CASSPRTGDEQFF
TGTGCCAGCAGCCCCCGGACAGGGGATGAGCAGTTCTTC
>TRBV19|.|TRBJ2-3|many
CASSNLQGKGTDTQYF
TGTGCCAGTAGTAACCTACAGGGAAAAGGTACAGATACGCAGTATTTT
>TRBV6-1|TRBD1|TRBJ1-5|many
CASKTGEWPQHF
TGTGCCAGCAAGACAGGGGAGTGGCCCCAGCATTTT
>TRBV11-3|.|TRBJ2-5|many
CASSSGGLTQETQYF
TGTGCCAGCAGCTCCGGAGGACTCACCCAAGAGACCCAGTACTTC
>TRBV5-1|TRBD2|TRBJ2-7|many
CASSLLGPSGGTSSYEQYF
TGCGCCAGCAGCTTGCTCGGGCCTAGCGGGGGGACGTCCTCCTACGAGCAGTACTTC
>TRBV18|.|TRBJ2-7|many
CASSSRGNEQYF
TGTGCCAGCTCTTCCCGGGGTAACGAGCAGTACTTC
>TRBV7-2|.|TRBJ1-5|few
CASSVSRDQPQHF
TGTGCCAGCAGTGTAAGCCGGGATCAGCCCCAGCATTTT
>TRBV29-1|TRBD1|TRBJ2-5|many
CSVLRDRQETQYF
TGCAGCGTTCTACGGGACAGACAAGAGACCCAGTACTTC
>TRBV9|.|TRBJ1-3|.
CASSLAGLSGNTIYF
TGTGCCAGCAGCTTAGCAGGGCTTTCTGGAAACACCATATATTTT
>TRBV7-9|TRBD2|TRBJ2-3|many
CASSPRAGVATDTQYF
TGTGCCAGCAGCCCTAGAGCGGGAGTAGCCACAGATACGCAGTATTTT
>TRBV3-1|TRBD1|TRBJ1-2|many
CASSPETGTVYGYTF
TGTGCCAGCAGCCCCGAAACCGGGACAGTCTATGGCTACACCTTC
>TRBV16|.|TRBJ1-6|many
CGSSLQTPSSYNSPLHF
TGTGGCAGCAGCCTCCAGACACCTTCCTCCTATAATTCACCCCTCCACTTT
>TRBV28|.|TRBJ1-2|many
CASESGGVANYGYTF
TGTGCCAGCGAGTCCGGAGGTGTAGCTAACTATGGCTACACCTTC
>TRBV30|.|TRBJ2-3|many
CAWSVGLFGDTQYF
TGTGCCTGGAGTGTAGGACTCTTCGGAGATACGCAGTATTTT
>TRBV6-2/TRBV6-3|.|TRBJ2-7|many
CASSLQGPSYEQYF
TGTGCCAGCAGTTTGCAAGGGCCCTCCTACGAGCAGTACTTC
>TRBV25-1|.|TRBJ1-1|many
CASNTGTEAFF
TGTGCCAGCAATACGGGGACTGAAGCTTTCTTT
>TRBV29-1|TRBD1|TRBJ2-7|many
CSVEGQENYEQYF
TGCAGCGTTGAGGGACAGGAAAACTACGAGCAGTACTTC
>TRBV5-1|.|TRBJ2-6|few
CASSMDGSSVANVLTF
TGCGCCAGCAGCATGGACGGTAGCTCTGTGGCCAACGTCCTGACTTTC
>TRBV28|.|TRBJ2-7|many
CASSPPGTRYEQYF
TGTGCCAGCAGTCCCCCCGGGACTCGTTACGAGCAGTACTTC
>TRBV7-7|.|TRBJ2-1|medium-sized
CASALVFF
TGTGCTAGCGCCCTTGTTTTCTTC
>TRBV12-3/TRBV12-4|TRBD1|TRBJ1-1|.
CASSLTGADAFF
TGTGCCAGCAGTTTAACAGGGGCTGATGCTTTCTTT
>TRBV5-1|TRBD1|TRBJ2-1|many
CASSPGTESNEQFF
TGCGCCAGCAGCCCCGGGACAGAATCAAATGAGCAGTTCTTC
>TRBV28|.|TRBJ1-5|many
CASSLTANQPQHF
TGTGCCAGCAGCTTGACAGCCAATCAGCCCCAGCATTTT
>TRBV2|.|TRBJ2-7|.
CASGEGPAKWGSYEQYF
TGTGCCAGCGGTGAAGGCCCAGCCAAATGGGGTTCCTACGAGCAGTACTTC
>TRBV6-5|.|TRBJ1-1|many
CASRRQLNTEAFF
TGTGCCAGCAGAAGACAGTTGAACACTGAAGCTTTCTTT
>TRBV28|.|TRBJ2-4|many
CASKTRTALAKNIQYF
TGTGCCAGCAAAACCCGGACAGCTCTAGCCAAAAACATTCAGTACTTC
>TRBV6-2/TRBV6-3|.|TRBJ2-1|many
CASSPPSFNEQFF
TGTGCCAGCAGTCCCCCCAGCTTCAATGAGCAGTTCTTC
>TRBV2|TRBD1|TRBJ1-5|many
CASSRQGGENQPQHF
TGTGCCAGCAGCCGACAGGGGGGAGAGAATCAGCCCCAGCATTTT
>TRBV3-1|TRBD2|TRBJ2-7|many
CASSQPSGDNSYEQYF
TGTGCCAGCAGCCAGCCTAGCGGGGACAACTCCTACGAGCAGTACTTC
>TRBV3-1|.|TRBJ1-1|.
CASSQGVRGARTEAFF
TGTGCCAGCAGCCAAGGGGTAAGGGGGGCACGAACTGAAGCTTTCTTT
>TRBV6-6|.|TRBJ1-1|many
CASRVQEVTEAFF
TGTGCCAGCAGAGTACAGGAGGTCACTGAAGCTTTCTTT
>TRBV18|.|TRBJ2-3|many
CASSRDTGPQSTDTQYF
TGTGCCAGCTCACGGGACACAGGACCACAAAGCACAGATACGCAGTATTTT
>TRBV4-1|.|TRBJ2-1|many
CASSQGVHEQFF
TGCGCCAGCAGCCAAGGGGTCCATGAGCAGTTCTTC
>TRBV20-1|.|TRBJ2-6|few
CSARVGSGANVLTF
TGCAGTGCTAGAGTGGGCTCTGGGGCCAACGTCCTGACTTTC
>TRBV20-1|.|TRBJ1-5|many
CSARGGRNQPQHF
TGCAGTGCTAGGGGGGGACGCAATCAGCCCCAGCATTTT
>TRBV20-1|TRBD1|TRBJ1-1|many
CSAREMTGMAYEAFF
TGCAGTGCTAGAGAGATGACAGGGATGGCCTATGAAGCTTTCTTT
>TRBV7-9|TRBD2|TRBJ2-3|many
CASSPGGAVTTQYF
TGTGCCAGCAGCCCGGGGGGGGCTGTCACTACGCAGTATTTT
>TRBV2|TRBD1|TRBJ1-5|many
CASNRQGVWSNQPQHF
TGTGCCAGCAACAGACAGGGGGTGTGGAGCAATCAGCCCCAGCATTTT
>TRBV29-1|TRBD2|TRBJ2-7|many
CSAKRGPYEQYF
TGCAGCGCCAAGCGGGGTCCCTACGAGCAGTACTTC
>TRBV7-9|TRBD1|TRBJ1-3|many
CASSRTGVNTIYF
TGTGCCAGCAGCAGGACAGGGGTTAACACCATATATTTT
>TRBV29-1|.|TRBJ2-2|many
CSVGYIGELFF
TGCAGCGTTGGGTATATCGGGGAGCTGTTTTTT
>TRBV11-2|.|TRBJ2-5|many
CASSYDNQETQYF
TGTGCCAGCAGTTACGACAACCAAGAGACCCAGTACTTC
>TRBV10-1|.|TRBJ2-5|.
CASRTQGREETQYF
TGCGCCAGCAGGACACAGGGGAGGGAAGAGACCCAGTACTTC
>TRBV4-2|TRBD1|TRBJ1-1|many
CASSRRQGGTEAFF
TGTGCCAGCAGCCGGAGACAGGGGGGCACTGAAGCTTTCTTT
>TRBV29-1|TRBD1|TRBJ2-7|many
CSVEGDSSYEQYF
TGCAGCGTTGAGGGGGACAGTTCCTACGAGCAGTACTTC
>TRBV28|.|TRBJ1-1|many
CASSPSRGNTEAFF
TGTGCCAGCAGTCCCTCCCGGGGGAACACTGAAGCTTTCTTT